This T cell receptor beta chain was observed in a study of CD8 T cells in Susac syndrome. Controls were healthy donors chosen to match patients in age and sex. Trimming left V 3 bases short and J 0 bases short, with 11 bases between. The CDR3 spans 15 residues. Germline V CDR1 and CDR2: GTSNPN, SVGIG (reference sequence). After extraction with the RNeasy kit, about 0.5 to 1 ug of the RNA was reverse transcribed using random hexamers. Across 54 Vbeta and 13 Jbeta, immunoSEQ multiplex PCR amplified TCR beta CDR3. Each CDR3 protein gets one entry after TCRdb re-called the immunoSEQ multiplex PCR reads with MiXCR. The repertoire holds just over 80,000 distinct CDR3 sequences, with around 94% as singletons.

This receptor was obtained from a human donor in good health. The V and J genes are TRBV30 and TRBJ1-4; tentative D call: TRBD1 (5 bases). Sample: CD8+ T cells from PBMCs. The CDR3 loop reads CAWSLTVATNEKLFF. The CDR3 DNA is TGTGCCTGGAGCTTGACAGTTGCAACTAATGAAAAACTGTTTTTT. The variable domain in full, with the rest retrieved from reference TRBV30 and TRBJ1-4, is SQTIHQWPATLVQPVGSPLSLECTVEGTSNPNLYWYRQAAGRGLQLLFYSVGIGQISSEVPQNLSASRPQDRQFILSSKKLLLSDSGFYLCAWSLTVATNEKLFFGSGTQLSVL.